This is a list of T cell receptor beta chains from one sample in a study of blood T cell repertoires in COVID-19. TCRdb keeps only in-frame clones here, not all; method: immunoSEQ multiplex PCR. In the table there are 390,000 or so clones, 75% to 90% of which are singletons. Material: PBMCs or T cells enriched from blood (not recorded which). The source is a man aged 18 to 35 who had recovered from COVID-19. CDR3s include the opening cysteine and the closing phenylalanine or tryptophan. The order of the fields is V gene, J gene, CDR3 protein.

V gene: TRBV29-1; J gene: TRBJ1-1; CDR3 protein: CSGRTGGTNTEAFF
V gene: TRBV27; J gene: TRBJ2-1; CDR3 protein: CASSYHRAGNDEQFF
V gene: TRBV5-4; J gene: TRBJ1-4; CDR3 protein: CASSLRTGATNEKLFF
V gene: TRBV5-1; J gene: TRBJ2-7; CDR3 protein: CASSPLAGAYYEQYF
V gene: TRBV28; J gene: TRBJ1-1; CDR3 protein: CASSSTHATGHNTEAFF
V gene: TRBV28; J gene: TRBJ1-2; CDR3 protein: CASSSKPGQGGAANYGYTF
V gene: TRBV4-2; J gene: TRBJ2-7; CDR3 protein: CASSQVAASGGSLSYEQYF
V gene: TRBV18; J gene: TRBJ1-1; CDR3 protein: CASSPNAVGMNTEAFF
V gene: TRBV29-1; J gene: TRBJ1-1; CDR3 protein: CSGSGSAGNTEAFF
V gene: TRBV28; J gene: TRBJ1-1; CDR3 protein: CASKEGWEAFF
V gene: TRBV6-4; J gene: TRBJ2-2; CDR3 protein: CASSDEARGTGELFF
V gene: TRBV27; J gene: TRBJ2-3; CDR3 protein: CASSKTGGAADTQYF
V gene: TRBV5-1; J gene: TRBJ2-1; CDR3 protein: CASSLAGSRDNEQFF
V gene: TRBV3-1/TRBV3-2; J gene: TRBJ2-7; CDR3 protein: CASSHPGGSDYEQYF
V gene: TRBV5-6; J gene: TRBJ2-7; CDR3 protein: CASSLGQGFDEQYF
V gene: TRBV19; J gene: TRBJ2-6; CDR3 protein: CASSIGLSSGANVLTF
V gene: TRBV29-1; J gene: TRBJ1-2; CDR3 protein: CSSLAGGGSNYGYTF
V gene: TRBV9; J gene: TRBJ2-1; CDR3 protein: CASSLGQGIFNEQFF
V gene: TRBV7-9; J gene: TRBJ2-5; CDR3 protein: CASSQPTSAETQYF
V gene: TRBV6-1; J gene: TRBJ1-2; CDR3 protein: CASSEITGAVGYTF
V gene: TRBV6-5; J gene: TRBJ2-1; CDR3 protein: CASRTTLSSYNEQFF
V gene: TRBV5-5; J gene: TRBJ2-5; CDR3 protein: CASSYLQSQETQYF
V gene: TRBV3-1/TRBV3-2; J gene: TRBJ2-7; CDR3 protein: CASSHLSGARFEQYF
V gene: TRBV12-5; J gene: TRBJ2-2; CDR3 protein: CASGLRREWLTGELFF
V gene: TRBV11-3; J gene: TRBJ2-3; CDR3 protein: CASSAAGTSNTDTQYF
V gene: TRBV6-6; J gene: TRBJ1-2; CDR3 protein: CASSPRPPGQGVSGYTF
V gene: TRBV18; J gene: TRBJ1-2; CDR3 protein: CASSPGAGNYYGYTF
V gene: TRBV27; J gene: TRBJ1-2; CDR3 protein: CASSFTAYGGYTF
V gene: TRBV27; J gene: TRBJ1-1; CDR3 protein: CASSIRQGTEAFF
V gene: TRBV20-1; J gene: TRBJ2-2; CDR3 protein: CSASRTSGGTGELFF
V gene: TRBV7-8; J gene: TRBJ2-5; CDR3 protein: CASSRETQYF
V gene: TRBV5-1; J gene: TRBJ2-7; CDR3 protein: CASSLQGTGEQYF
V gene: TRBV19; J gene: TRBJ1-2; CDR3 protein: CASSIHGGSYGYTF
V gene: TRBV30; J gene: TRBJ1-1; CDR3 protein: CAWSAGQNTEAFF
V gene: TRBV10-3; J gene: TRBJ2-1; CDR3 protein: CAIQLGLAGGSEQFF
V gene: TRBV7-9; J gene: TRBJ2-2; CDR3 protein: CASSRSPGELFF
V gene: TRBV7-2; J gene: TRBJ2-1; CDR3 protein: CASSLAGGALNEQFF
V gene: TRBV7-7; J gene: TRBJ2-1; CDR3 protein: CASSRGLAGGNEQFF
V gene: TRBV5-4; J gene: TRBJ1-1; CDR3 protein: CASSLAWGTGQTEAFF
V gene: TRBV18; J gene: TRBJ1-1; CDR3 protein: CASSPPGGVNTEAFF
V gene: TRBV14; J gene: TRBJ1-2; CDR3 protein: CASGRGTNYGYTF
V gene: TRBV7-2; J gene: TRBJ1-1; CDR3 protein: CASTIQNVGGTEAFF